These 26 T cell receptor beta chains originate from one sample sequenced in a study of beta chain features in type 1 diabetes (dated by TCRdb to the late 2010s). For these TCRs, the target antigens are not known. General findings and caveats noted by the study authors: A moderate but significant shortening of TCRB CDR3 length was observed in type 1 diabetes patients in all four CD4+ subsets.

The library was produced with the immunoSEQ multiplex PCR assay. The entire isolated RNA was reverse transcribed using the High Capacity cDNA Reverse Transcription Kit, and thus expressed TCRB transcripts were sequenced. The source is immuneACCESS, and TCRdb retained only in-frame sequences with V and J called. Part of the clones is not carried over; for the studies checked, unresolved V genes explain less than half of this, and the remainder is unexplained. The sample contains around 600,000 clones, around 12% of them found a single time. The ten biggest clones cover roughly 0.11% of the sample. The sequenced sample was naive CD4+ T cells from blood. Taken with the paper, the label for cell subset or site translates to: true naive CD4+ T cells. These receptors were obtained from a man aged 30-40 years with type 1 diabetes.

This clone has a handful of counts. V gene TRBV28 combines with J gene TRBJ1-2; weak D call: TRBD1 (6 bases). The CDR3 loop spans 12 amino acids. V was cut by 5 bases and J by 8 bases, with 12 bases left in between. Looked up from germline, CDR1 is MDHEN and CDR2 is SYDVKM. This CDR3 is CASSPQGGGYTF. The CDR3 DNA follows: TGTGCCAGCAGTCCCCAAGGGGGGGGCTACACCTTC.

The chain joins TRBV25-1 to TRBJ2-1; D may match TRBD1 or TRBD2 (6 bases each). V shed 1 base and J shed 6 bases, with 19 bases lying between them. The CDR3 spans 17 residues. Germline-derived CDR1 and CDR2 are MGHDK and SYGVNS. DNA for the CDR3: TGTGCCAGCAGTGAATTCGGGGGCGGAATGCCCTCCAATGAGCAGTTCTTC. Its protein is CASSEFGGGMPSNEQFF.

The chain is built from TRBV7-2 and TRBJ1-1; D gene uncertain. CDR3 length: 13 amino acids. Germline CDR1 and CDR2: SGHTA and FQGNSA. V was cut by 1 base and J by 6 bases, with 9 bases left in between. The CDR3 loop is CASSLGTDSEAFF. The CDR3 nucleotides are TGTGCCAGCAGCTTAGGGACGGATTCTGAAGCTTTCTTT.

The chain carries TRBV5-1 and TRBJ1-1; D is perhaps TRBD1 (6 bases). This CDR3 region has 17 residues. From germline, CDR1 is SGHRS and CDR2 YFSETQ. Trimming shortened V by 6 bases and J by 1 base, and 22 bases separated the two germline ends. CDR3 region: CASTTIVTGVGNTEAFF. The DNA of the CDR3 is TGCGCCAGCACAACAATAGTGACAGGAGTTGGGAACACTGAAGCTTTCTTT.

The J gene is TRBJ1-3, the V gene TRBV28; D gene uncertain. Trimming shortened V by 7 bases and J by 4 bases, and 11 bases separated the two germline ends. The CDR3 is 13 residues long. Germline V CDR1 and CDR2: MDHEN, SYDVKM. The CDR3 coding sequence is TGTGCCAGCACCTCCCCTAGGGGAAACACCATATATTTT. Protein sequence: CASTSPRGNTIYF.

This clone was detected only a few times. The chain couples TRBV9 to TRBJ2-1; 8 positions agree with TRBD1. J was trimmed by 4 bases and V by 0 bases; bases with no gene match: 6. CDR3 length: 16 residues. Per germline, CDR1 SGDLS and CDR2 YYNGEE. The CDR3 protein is CASSVVGQVLYNEQFF. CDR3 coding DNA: TGTGCCAGCAGCGTAGTGGGACAGGTCTTATACAATGAGCAGTTCTTC.

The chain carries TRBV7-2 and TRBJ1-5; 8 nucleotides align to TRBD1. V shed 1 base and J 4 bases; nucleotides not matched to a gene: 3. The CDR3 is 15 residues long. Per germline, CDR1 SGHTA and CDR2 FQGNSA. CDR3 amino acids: CASSLEDRGNQPQHF. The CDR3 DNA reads TGTGCCAGCAGCTTAGAAGACAGGGGTAATCAGCCCCAGCATTTT.

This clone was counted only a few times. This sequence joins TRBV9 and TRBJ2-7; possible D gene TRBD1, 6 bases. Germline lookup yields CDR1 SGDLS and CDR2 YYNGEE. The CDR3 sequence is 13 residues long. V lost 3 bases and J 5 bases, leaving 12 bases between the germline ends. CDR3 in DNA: TGTGCCAGCAGCGGATACAGGGCGAACGAGCAGTACTTC. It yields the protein CASSGYRANEQYF.

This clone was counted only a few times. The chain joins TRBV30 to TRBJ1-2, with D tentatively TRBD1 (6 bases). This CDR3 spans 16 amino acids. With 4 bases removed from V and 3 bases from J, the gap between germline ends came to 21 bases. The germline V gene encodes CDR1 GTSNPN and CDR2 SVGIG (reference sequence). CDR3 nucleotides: TGTGCCTGGACCGACGGGGGGGGCCCGGCTCACTATGGCTACACCTTC. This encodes CAWTDGGGPAHYGYTF.

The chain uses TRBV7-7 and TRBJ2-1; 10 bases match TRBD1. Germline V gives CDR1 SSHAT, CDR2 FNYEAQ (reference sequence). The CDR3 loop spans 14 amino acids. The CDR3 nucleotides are TGTGCAAGCCAGAGGGACAGGGGCTACAATGAGCAGTTCTTC. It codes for CASQRDRGYNEQFF. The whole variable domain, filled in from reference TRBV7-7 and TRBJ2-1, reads GAGVSQSPRYKVTKRGQDVTLRCDPISSHATLYWYQQALGQGPEFLTYFNYEAQPDKSGLPSDRFSAERPEGSISTLTIQRTEQRDSAMYRCASQRDRGYNEQFFGPGTRLTVL.

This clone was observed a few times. Here the CDR3 DNA reads TGTGCCAGCAGGCCCGGGACAGAGCAGTACTTC. It translates to CASRPGTEQYF. The J gene is TRBJ2-7, the V gene TRBV2, with a possible D match to TRBD1 (6 bases). The germline V and J ends were trimmed by 6 bases and 7 bases, with 10 bases remaining between them. CDR3 length: 11 residues. The germline CDR1 and CDR2 sequences are SNHLY and FYNNEI.

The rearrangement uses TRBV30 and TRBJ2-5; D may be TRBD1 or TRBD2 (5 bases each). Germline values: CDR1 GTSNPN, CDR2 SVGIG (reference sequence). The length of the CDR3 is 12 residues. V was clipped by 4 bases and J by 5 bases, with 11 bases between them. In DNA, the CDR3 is TGTGCCTGGACTGGGGGAAGGGAGACCCAGTACTTC. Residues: CAWTGGRETQYF. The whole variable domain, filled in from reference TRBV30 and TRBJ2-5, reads SQTIHQWPATLVQPVGSPLSLECTVEGTSNPNLYWYRQAAGRGLQLLFYSVGIGQISSEVPQNLSASRPQDRQFILSSKKLLLSDSGFYLCAWTGGRETQYFGPGTRLLVL.

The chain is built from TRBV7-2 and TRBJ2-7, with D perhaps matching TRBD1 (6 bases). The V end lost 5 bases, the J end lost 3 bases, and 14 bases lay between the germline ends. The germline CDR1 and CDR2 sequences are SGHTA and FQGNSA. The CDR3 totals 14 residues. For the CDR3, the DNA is TGTGCCAGCAGCCCAGACAGGTCGGACTACGAGCAGTACTTC. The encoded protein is CASSPDRSDYEQYF.

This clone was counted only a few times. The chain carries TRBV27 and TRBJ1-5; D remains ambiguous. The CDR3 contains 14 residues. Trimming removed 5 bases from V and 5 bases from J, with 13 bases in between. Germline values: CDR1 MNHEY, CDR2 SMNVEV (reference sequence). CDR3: CASSPRRVDQPQHF. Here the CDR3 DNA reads TGTGCCAGCAGTCCCCGGAGGGTTGATCAGCCCCAGCATTTT.

The CDR3 DNA reads as TGCGCCAGCAGCTTGACCCCGGGAGCCGGCGAGCAGTACTTC. Translation gives CASSLTPGAGEQYF. V is TRBV5-1 and J is TRBJ2-7; a weak D match, TRBD2 (6 bases). The CDR3 consists of 14 residues. CDR1 is SGHRS and CDR2 is YFSETQ in the germline V gene. Deletions cut 1 base from V and 6 bases from J, with 14 bases between.

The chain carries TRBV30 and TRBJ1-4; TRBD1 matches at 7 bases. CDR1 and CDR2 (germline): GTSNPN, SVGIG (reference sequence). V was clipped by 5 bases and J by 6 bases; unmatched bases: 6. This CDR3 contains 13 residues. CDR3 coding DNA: TGTGCCTGGTCGGCTGGACAGGATGAAAAACTGTTTTTT. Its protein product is CAWSAGQDEKLFF.

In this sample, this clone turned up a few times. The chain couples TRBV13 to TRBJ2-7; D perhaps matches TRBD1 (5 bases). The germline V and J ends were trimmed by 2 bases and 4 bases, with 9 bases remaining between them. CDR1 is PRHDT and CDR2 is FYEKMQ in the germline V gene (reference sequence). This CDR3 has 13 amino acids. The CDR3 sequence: CASSLRGLYEQYF. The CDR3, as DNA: TGTGCCAGCAGCTTAAGGGGTTTGTACGAGCAGTACTTC.

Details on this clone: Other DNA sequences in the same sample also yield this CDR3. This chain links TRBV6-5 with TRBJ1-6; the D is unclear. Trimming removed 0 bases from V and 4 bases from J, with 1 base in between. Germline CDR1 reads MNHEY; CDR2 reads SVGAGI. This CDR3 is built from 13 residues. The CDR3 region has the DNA TGTGCCAGCAGTTACTCGTATAATTCACCCCTCCACTTT. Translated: CASSYSYNSPLHF.

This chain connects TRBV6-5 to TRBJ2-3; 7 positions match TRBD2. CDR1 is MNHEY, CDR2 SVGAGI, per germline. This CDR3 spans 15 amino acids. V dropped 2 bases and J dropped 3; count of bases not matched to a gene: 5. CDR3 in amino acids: CASSYTTGLTDTQYF. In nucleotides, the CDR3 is TGTGCCAGCAGTTACACCACGGGACTAACAGATACGCAGTATTTT.

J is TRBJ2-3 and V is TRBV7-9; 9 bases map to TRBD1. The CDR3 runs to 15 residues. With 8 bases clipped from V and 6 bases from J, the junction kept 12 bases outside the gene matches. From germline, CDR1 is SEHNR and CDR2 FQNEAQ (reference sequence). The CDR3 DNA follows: TGTGCCAGCCAGGGTACAGGGGGCTGGGAGGATACGCAGTATTTT. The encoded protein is CASQGTGGWEDTQYF.

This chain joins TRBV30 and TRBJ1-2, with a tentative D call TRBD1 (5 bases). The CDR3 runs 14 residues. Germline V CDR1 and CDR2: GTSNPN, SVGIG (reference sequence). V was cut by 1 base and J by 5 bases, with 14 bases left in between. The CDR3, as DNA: TGTGCCTGGAGTGCCCAGGGAACGGCGTATGGCTACACCTTC. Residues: CAWSAQGTAYGYTF.

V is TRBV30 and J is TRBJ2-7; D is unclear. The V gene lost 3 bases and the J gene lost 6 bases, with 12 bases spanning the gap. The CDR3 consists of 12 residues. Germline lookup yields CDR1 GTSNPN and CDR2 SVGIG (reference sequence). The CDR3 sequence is CAWRSVGSEQYF. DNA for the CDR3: TGTGCCTGGAGGAGTGTAGGCAGCGAGCAGTACTTC.

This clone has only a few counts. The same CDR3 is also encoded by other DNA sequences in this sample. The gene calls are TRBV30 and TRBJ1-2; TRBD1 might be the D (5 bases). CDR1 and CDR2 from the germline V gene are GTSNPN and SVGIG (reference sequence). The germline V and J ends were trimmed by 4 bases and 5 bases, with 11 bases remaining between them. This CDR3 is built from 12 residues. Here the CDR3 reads CAWNSGGYGYTF. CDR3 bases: TGTGCCTGGAATAGTGGGGGGTATGGCTACACCTTC.

CDR3 nucleotide sequence: TGTGCCAGCAGTTCTCTGGCGGGGGGGCTGGAGACCCAGTACTTC. Amino acids: CASSSLAGGLETQYF. The chain has TRBV28 and TRBJ2-5, with 9 nucleotides matching TRBD2. The V gene end was trimmed by 4 bases and the J gene end by 5 bases; junction bases not matched to a gene: 8. The CDR3 has 15 residues. CDR1 and CDR2 (germline): MDHEN, SYDVKM.

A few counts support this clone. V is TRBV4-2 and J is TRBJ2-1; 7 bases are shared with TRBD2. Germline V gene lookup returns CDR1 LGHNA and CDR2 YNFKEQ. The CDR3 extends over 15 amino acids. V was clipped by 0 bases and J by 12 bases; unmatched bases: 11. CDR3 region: CASSQDRGTSGGQFF. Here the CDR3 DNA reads TGTGCCAGCAGCCAAGATCGTGGGACTTCGGGAGGGCAGTTCTTC.

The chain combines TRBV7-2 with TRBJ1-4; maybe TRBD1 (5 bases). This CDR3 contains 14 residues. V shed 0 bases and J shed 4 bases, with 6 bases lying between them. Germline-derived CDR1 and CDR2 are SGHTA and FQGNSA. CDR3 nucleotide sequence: TGTGCCAGCAGCTTAGCAGGGGTTAATGAAAAACTGTTTTTT. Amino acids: CASSLAGVNEKLFF.